This T cell receptor beta chain was retrieved from a study of OX40 agonist ivuxolimab in advanced cancers. Looking at the study overall: An agonistic anti-OX40 (CD134) antibody, ivuxolimab, was used to treat the patients. Study findings and constraints: In CD8+ T cells, expanded clones were on average more numerous than in CD4+.

J was trimmed by 7 bases and V by 3 bases; bases with no gene match: 1. The CDR3 covers 13 residues. CDR1 SGHTA and CDR2 FQGTGA come from the germline V gene. The assay was immunoSEQ multiplex PCR, and TCRdb's table has in-frame clones only and misses some. The repertoire holds 67,000 or so clones, with roughly 89% as singletons. In the case of this clone: Its specificity is not known.

The clonotype comes from an adult with an advanced solid tumor such as melanoma, head and neck, liver or kidney cancer. The sample here was CD4+ or CD8+ T cells sorted from blood, taken in a trial of the OX40 agonist ivuxolimab. This chain links TRBV7-3 with TRBJ1-2; 11 bases map to TRBD1. In DNA form, the CDR3 reads TGTGCCAGCAGCTTGGACAGGGGGCTTGGCTACACCTTC. This encodes CASSLDRGLGYTF.